The clone carrying this TCR beta chain was found a few times. What it binds is unknown. CDR1 is KGHSH, CDR2 LQKENI, per germline. With 3 bases removed from V and 5 bases from J, the gap between germline ends came to 8 bases. The length of the CDR3 is 13 residues. Time point in this sample: pre-sensitization, week 0. Treatment meaning: therapeutic diphenylcyclopropenone sensitization with weekly scalp DPC. These data come from a study of human T cells and chemical hapten exposure. In the study overall: 2% DPC applied to an approximately 2 cm by approximately 2 cm arm area sensitized donors.

Study-level findings and limits: PT1 expanded TCR numbers tracked positively with patch test score.

Library preparation tagged each individual cDNA molecule with a unique molecular identifier. As originally analysed: The median was roughly 91,000 TCRs per sample, ranging about 20,000 to 690,600. TCRdb reprocessed the RACE reads with MiXCR, giving one entry per CDR3 protein. TCRdb's processing, not the authors', yielded these V and J calls. The sample includes some 400,000 distinct CDR3 sequences, 4.5% to 5.5% of them seen just once. The TCR originated in a woman aged 45-65 years with alopecia areata. Some clones in this sample may be carry-over from other donors' samples. This specimen was whole blood, taken in connection with sensitization to the hapten diphenylcyclopropenone (DPC). The chain carries TRBV18 and TRBJ2-4; D ambiguous. The CDR3 here is CASSPLWENIQYF. CDR3 sequence (DNA): TGTGCCAGCTCACCGCTGTGGGAAAACATTCAGTACTTC.